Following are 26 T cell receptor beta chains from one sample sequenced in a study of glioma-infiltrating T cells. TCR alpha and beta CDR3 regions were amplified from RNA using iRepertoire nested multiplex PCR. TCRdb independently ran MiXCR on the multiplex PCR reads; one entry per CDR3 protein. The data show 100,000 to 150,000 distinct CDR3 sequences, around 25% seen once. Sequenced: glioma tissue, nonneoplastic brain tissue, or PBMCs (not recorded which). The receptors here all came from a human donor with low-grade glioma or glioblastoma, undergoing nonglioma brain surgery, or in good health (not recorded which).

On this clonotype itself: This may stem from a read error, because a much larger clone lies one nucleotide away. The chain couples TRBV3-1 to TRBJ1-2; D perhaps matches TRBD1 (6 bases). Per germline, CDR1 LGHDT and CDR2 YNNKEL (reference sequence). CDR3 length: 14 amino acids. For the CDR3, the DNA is TGTGCCAGCAGTTATTCGGCAGGGGACTATGGCTACGCCTTC. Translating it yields CASSYSAGDYGYAF.

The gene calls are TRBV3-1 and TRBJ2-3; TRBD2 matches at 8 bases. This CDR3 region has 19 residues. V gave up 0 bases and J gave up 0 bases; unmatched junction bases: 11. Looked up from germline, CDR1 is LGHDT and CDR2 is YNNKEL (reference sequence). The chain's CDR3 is CASSQDARLLAASTDTQYF. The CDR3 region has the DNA TGTGCCAGCAGCCAAGATGCCCGATTACTAGCGGCTAGCACAGATACGCAGTATTTT.

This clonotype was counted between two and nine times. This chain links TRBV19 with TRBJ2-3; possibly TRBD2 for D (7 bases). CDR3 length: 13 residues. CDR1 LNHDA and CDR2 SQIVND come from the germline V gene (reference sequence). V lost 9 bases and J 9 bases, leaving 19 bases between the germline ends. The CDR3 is CASGGLDGGTQYF. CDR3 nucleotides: TGTGCCAGCGGGGGGCTAGATGGGGGGACGCAGTATTTT.

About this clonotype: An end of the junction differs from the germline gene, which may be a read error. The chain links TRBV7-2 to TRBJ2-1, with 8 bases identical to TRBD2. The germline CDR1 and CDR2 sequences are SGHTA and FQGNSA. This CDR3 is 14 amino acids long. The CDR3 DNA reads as TGTGTCAGCAGCTTATCCGGGGGGGCCAATGAGCAGTTCTTC. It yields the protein CVSSLSGGANEQFF.

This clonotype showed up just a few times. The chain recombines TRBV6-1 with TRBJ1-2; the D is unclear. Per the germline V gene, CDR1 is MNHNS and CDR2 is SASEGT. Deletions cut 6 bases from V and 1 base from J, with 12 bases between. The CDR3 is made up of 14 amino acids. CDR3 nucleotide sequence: TGTGCCAGCAGCCCAATCCAGAGTAACTATGGCTACACCTTC. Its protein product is CASSPIQSNYGYTF.

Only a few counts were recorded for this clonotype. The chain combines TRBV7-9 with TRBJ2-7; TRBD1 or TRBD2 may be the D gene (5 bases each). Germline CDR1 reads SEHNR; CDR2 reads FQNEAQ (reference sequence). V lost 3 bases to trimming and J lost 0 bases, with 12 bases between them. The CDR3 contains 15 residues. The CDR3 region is CASSFGDASSYEQYV. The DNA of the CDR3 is TGTGCCAGCAGCTTCGGGGACGCCAGCTCCTACGAGCAGTACGTC.

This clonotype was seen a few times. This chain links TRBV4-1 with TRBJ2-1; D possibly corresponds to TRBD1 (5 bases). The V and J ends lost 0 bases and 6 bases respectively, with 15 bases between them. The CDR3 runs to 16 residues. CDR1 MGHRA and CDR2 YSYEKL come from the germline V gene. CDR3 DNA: TGCGCCAGCAGCCAAGACAGGGAATGGCAGACCAATGAGCAGTTCTTC. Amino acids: CASSQDREWQTNEQFF.

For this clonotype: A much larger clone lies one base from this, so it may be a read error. The chain's CDR3 is CATYPRPSYSHEQYV. The CDR3 DNA follows: TGTGCCACCTACCCTCGGCCTAGTTACTCCCACGAGCAGTACGTC. The chain joins TRBV27 to TRBJ2-7; D gene uncertain. Germline V lookup: CDR1 MNHEY, CDR2 SMNVEV (reference sequence). CDR3 length equals 15 residues.

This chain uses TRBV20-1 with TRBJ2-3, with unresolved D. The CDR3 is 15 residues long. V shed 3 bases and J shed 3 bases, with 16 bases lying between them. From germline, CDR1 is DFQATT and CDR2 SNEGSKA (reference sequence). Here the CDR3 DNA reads TGCAGTGCTAGTGTTTACCGGGTGTCGACAGATACGCAGTATTTT. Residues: CSASVYRVSTDTQYF.

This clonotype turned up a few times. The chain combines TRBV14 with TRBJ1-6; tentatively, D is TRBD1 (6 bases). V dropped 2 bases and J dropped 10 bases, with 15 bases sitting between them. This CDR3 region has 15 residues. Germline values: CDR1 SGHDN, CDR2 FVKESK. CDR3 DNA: TGTGCCAGCAGCCAACTACAGGGCTTAGAATCACCCCTCCACTTT. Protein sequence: CASSQLQGLESPLHF.

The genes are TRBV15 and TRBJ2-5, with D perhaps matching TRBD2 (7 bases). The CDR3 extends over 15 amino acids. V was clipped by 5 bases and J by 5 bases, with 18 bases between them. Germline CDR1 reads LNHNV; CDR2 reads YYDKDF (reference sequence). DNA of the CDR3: TGTGCCACCAGCCCTGCGGTGGCGGGGGCGGAGACCCAGTACTTC. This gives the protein CATSPAVAGAETQYF.

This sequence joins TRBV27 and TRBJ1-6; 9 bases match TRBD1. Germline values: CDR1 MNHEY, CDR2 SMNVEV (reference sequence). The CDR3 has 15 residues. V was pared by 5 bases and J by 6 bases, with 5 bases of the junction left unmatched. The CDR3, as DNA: TGTGCCAGCAGTCGGACAGGGGTGGGTAATTCACCCCTCCACTTT. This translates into CASSRTGVGNSPLHF.

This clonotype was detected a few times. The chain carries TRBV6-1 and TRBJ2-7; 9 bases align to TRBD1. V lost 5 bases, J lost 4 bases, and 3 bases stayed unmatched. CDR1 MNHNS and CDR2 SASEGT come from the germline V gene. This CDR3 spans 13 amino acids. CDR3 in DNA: TGTGCCAGCAGTTGGGACAGGGCTTACGAGCAGTACGTC. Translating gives CASSWDRAYEQYV.

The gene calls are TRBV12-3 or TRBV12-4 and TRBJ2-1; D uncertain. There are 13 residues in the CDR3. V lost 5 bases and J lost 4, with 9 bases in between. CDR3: CASSIPIYNEQFF. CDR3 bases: TGTGCCAGCAGTATACCTATATACAATGAGCAGTTCTTC.

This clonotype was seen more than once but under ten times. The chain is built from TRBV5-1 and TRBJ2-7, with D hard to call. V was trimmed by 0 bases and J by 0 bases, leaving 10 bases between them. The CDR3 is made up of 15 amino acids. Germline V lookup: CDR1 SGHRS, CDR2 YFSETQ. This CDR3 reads CASSLGVSSSYEQYV. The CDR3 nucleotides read TGCGCCAGCAGCTTGGGGGTATCCAGCTCCTACGAGCAGTACGTC.

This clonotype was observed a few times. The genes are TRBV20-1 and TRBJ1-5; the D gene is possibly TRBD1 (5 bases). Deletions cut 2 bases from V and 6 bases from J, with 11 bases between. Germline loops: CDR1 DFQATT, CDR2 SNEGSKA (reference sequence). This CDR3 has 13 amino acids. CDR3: CSARQQVVQPQHF. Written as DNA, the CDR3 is TGCAGTGCTAGACAACAGGTGGTTCAGCCCCAGCATTTT.

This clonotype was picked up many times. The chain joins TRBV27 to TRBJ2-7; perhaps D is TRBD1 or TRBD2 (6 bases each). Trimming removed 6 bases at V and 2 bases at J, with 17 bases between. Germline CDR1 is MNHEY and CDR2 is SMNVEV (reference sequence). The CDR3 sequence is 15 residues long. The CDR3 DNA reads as TGTGCCAGCAGACCCCTAAGGGGGGCGACCTACGAGCAGTACGTC. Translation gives CASRPLRGATYEQYV.

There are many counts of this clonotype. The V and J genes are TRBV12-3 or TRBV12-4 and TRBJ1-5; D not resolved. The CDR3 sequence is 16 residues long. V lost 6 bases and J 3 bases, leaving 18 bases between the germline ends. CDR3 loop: CASSPPGVHSNQPQHF. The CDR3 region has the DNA TGTGCCAGCAGCCCGCCCGGGGTCCATTCCAATCAGCCCCAGCATTTT.

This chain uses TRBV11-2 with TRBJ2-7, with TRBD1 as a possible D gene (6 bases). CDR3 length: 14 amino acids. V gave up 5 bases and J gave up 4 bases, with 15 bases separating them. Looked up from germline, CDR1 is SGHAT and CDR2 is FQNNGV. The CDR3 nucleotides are TGTGCCAGCAGCAAACAGGGAAGTGGTTACGAGCAGTACGTC. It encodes CASSKQGSGYEQYV.

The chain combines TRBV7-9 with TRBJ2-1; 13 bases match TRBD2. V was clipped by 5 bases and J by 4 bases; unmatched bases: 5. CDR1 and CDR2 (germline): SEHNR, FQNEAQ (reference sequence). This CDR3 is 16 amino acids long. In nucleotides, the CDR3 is TGTGCCAGCAGCCCGACTAGCGGGGGGATTTACAATGAGCAGTTCTTC. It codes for CASSPTSGGIYNEQFF. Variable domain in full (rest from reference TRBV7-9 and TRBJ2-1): DTGVSQNPRHKITKRGQNVTFRCDPISEHNRLYWYRQTLGQGPEFLTYFQNEAQLEKSRLLSDRFSAERPKGSFSTLEIQRTEQGDSAMYLCASSPTSGGIYNEQFFGPGTRLTVL.

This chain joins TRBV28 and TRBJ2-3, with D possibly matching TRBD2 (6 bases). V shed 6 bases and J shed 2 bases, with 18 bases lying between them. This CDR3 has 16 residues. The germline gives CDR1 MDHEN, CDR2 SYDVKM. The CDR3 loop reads CASSPAVTRPTDTQYF. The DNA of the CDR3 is TGTGCCAGCAGCCCCGCGGTGACTAGACCCACAGATACGCAGTATTTT.

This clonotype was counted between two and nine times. CDR3 nucleotide sequence: TGTGCCAGCAGCTTAGATAGACACCCTAATCAGCCCCAGCATTTT. As protein: CASSLDRHPNQPQHF. The chain couples TRBV11-2 to TRBJ1-5; unclear D gene. CDR3 size: 15 residues. From germline, CDR1 is SGHAT and CDR2 FQNNGV. V was clipped by 0 bases and J by 4 bases, with 10 bases between them. The full variable domain, in which reference TRBV11-2 and TRBJ1-5 provide the parts outside the CDR3, is EAGVAQSPRYKIIEKRQSVAFWCNPISGHATLYWYQQILGQGPKLLIQFQNNGVVDDSQLPKDRFSAERLKGVDSTLKIQPAKLEDSAVYLCASSLDRHPNQPQHFGDGTRLSIL.

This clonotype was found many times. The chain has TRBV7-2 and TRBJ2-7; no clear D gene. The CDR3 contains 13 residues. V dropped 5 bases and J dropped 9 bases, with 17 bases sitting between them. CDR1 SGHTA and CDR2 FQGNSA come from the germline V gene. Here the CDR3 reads CASSTGPPVSQYV. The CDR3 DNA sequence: TGTGCCAGCAGCACCGGACCACCAGTCTCGCAGTACGTC.

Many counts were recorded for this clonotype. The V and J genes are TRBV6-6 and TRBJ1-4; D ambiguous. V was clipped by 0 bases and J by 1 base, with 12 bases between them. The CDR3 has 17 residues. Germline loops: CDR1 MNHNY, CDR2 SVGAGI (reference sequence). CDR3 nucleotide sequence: TGTGCCAGCAGTTACTCGGGGATGGCGCGAACTAATGAAAAACTGTTTTTT. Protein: CASSYSGMARTNEKLFF.

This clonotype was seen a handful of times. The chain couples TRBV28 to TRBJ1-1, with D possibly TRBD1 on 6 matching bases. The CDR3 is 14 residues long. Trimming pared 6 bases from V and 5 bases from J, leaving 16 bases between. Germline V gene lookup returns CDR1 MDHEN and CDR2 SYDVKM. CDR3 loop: CASSFPGGWTEAFF. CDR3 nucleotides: TGTGCCAGCAGCTTTCCGGGGGGCTGGACTGAAGCTTTCTTT.

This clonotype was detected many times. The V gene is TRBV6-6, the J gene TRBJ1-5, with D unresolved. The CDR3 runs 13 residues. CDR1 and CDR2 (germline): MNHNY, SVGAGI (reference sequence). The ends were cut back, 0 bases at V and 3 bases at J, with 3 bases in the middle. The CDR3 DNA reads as TGTGCCAGCAGTTACTCAGTCAATCAGCCCCAGCATTTT. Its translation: CASSYSVNQPQHF.